This entry features one TCR beta chain sequence. The antigen it binds to is not known. No quality values exist for individual bases; no much larger clone is one base distant. Samples from volunteer blood donors who had recovered from COVID-19 were contributed by a second Seattle source. Collaborating institutions collected whole blood in K2EDTA tubes following their own protocols. Collaborator samples were shipped for TCRbeta analysis as frozen whole blood, isolated PBMCs, or DNA extracted from either sample type. At the junction V is shortened by 0 bases and J by 8 bases, with 11 bases in between. Including cysteine and phenylalanine, the CDR3 has 13 amino acids. The read is trimmed to its CDR3 DNA, 39 bases read in frame from base 1. The germline V gene yields SGHRS for CDR1 and YFSETQ for CDR2. The sample comes from a study of blood T cell repertoires in COVID-19 (dated by TCRdb to the early 2020s). With respect to the entire study: The collaborator samples originated in the United States, Italy and Spain and spanned the acute and convalescent phases of COVID-19. The repertoires were made available in a free public database intended to serve as a resource for research on the immune response to SARS-CoV-2. HLA class I and class II types, where available, came from metadata supplied by the sample provider rather than from assay-based typing. The sample metadata nearly always contained a de-identified subject ID, COVID-19 status, age in years and sex. The samples were drawn from the first 160 participants of the ongoing ImmuneRACE study and from 1,254 subjects provided by 6 global collaborators. The prospective study material was composed of cDNA or gDNA derived from T cells, B-cell-depleted T cells, or PBMCs. Deeply sampled blood TCRbeta repertoires from subjects exposed to, actively infected with, or recovered from COVID-19 were included in the dataset. Beyond this particular receptor, the publication reports: The quantity of clinical and demographic metadata differed by source and by participant and was supplied without curation.

TCRbeta CDR3 regions were amplified from genomic DNA using the immunoSEQ Assay, a bias-controlled multiplex PCR. In the paper's pipeline: The number of nucleated cells in each sample was estimated from the amplification of reference gene primers within the assay. To quantify the absolute abundance of each unique TCRbeta CDR3 rearrangement, sequence reads were collapsed and filtered. For each sample, productive Simpson clonality was calculated as the square root of Simpson's diversity index across productive rearrangements. Entries here come from immuneACCESS through TCRdb and include only in-frame sequences with V and J called. Some clones fail to appear in such tables; in the studies checked, an unresolved V gene covers under half of the shortfall, and the cause of the remainder is unknown. V, J and clone size derive from that table, while D and trimming were established from the DNA sequence. Here the sample has 200,000 to 250,000 clones; roughly 89% occur a single time. The ten largest clones represent around 6.5% of the sample.

The clonotype originates from a man between 60 and 75 years old who had recovered from COVID-19. The sequencing input was peripheral blood. The rearrangement combines TRBV5-1 with TRBJ1-2; the best D guess is TRBD1, with 6 bases matching. The CDR3 in this case is CASSLVQGSGYTF. The nucleotide sequence reads TGCGCCAGCAGCTTGGTGCAGGGGAGCGGCTACACCTTC.